These 9 T cell receptor beta chains share one sample of origin, sequenced in a study of CD8 T cells in ankylosing spondylitis. Via MiXCR, TCRdb re-called the 5' RACE reads, giving one row per CDR3 protein. The sample has about 140,000 distinct CDR3 sequences; approximately 7.3% are singletons. Sequenced: blood, either unsorted or a sorted T cell fraction (not recorded which). These receptors were obtained from a female donor with ankylosing spondylitis or in good health (not recorded which).

There are many counts of this clonotype. V usage is TRBV7-6 and J usage is TRBJ1-1; D not certain. Germline V lookup: CDR1 SGHVS, CDR2 FNYEAQ. Trimming cost V 7 bases and J 0 bases, with 9 bases left between them. The CDR3 spans 13 residues. As DNA, the CDR3 is TGTGCCAGCAACGGTCGATTGAACACTGAAGCTTTCTTT. Translated: CASNGRLNTEAFF.

This clonotype was recorded at least ten times. The chain combines TRBV9 with TRBJ2-2; 8 nucleotides align to TRBD2. Trimming at V came to 1 base and at J to 3 bases, leaving 5 bases not matched to a gene. Germline CDR1 and CDR2: SGDLS and YYNGEE. The CDR3 is 16 residues long. The CDR3: CASSVFGTSDTGELFF. In DNA form, the CDR3 reads TGTGCCAGCAGCGTATTTGGGACTAGTGACACCGGGGAGCTGTTTTTT.

This clonotype was observed at least ten times. The chain carries TRBV7-2 and TRBJ1-1; no reliable D call. Germline assignment: CDR1 SGHTA and CDR2 FQGNSA. This CDR3 has 13 amino acids. V lost 1 base and J 8 bases, leaving 11 bases between the germline ends. CDR3 sequence reads: CASSLVFSVEAFF. The CDR3 DNA reads TGTGCCAGCAGCTTAGTTTTCTCAGTCGAAGCTTTCTTT.

This clonotype was seen repeatedly, ten times or more. This chain connects TRBV27 to TRBJ1-2, with TRBD1 identical over 8 bases. With 6 bases clipped from V and 8 bases from J, the junction kept 14 bases outside the gene matches. This CDR3 is built from 15 residues. Looked up from germline, CDR1 is MNHEY and CDR2 is SMNVEV (reference sequence). The CDR3 sequence is CASSQGQGSLYGYTF. The CDR3 nucleotides are TGTGCCAGCAGCCAAGGACAGGGCTCTTTATACGGCTACACCTTC.

The chain carries TRBV12-3 or TRBV12-4 and TRBJ2-2; 15 bases are shared with TRBD2. The CDR3 sequence is 17 residues long. J gave up 6 bases and V 7 bases, and 9 bases lay outside the gene matches. CDR3 amino acids: CASTRTSGGAVPGELFF. The CDR3 coding sequence is TGTGCCAGCACCCGGACTAGCGGGGGGGCCGTGCCCGGGGAGCTGTTTTTT.

Many counts were recorded for this clonotype. The junction departs from the called germline gene at one end, perhaps through a read error. The J gene is TRBJ1-2, the V gene TRBV7-2, with unresolved D. In germline, CDR1 is SGHTA, CDR2 FQGNSA. CDR3 length: 12 amino acids. The CDR3 nucleotides read TGTGCCAGCAGCTTATCACGAGAGCCTGACATTTTC. Its translation is CASSLSREPDIF.

This clonotype was picked up many times. CDR3 loop: CSARKATLKDTEAFF. As DNA, the CDR3 is TGCAGTGCCCGGAAGGCGACACTGAAGGACACTGAAGCTTTCTTT. The rearrangement uses TRBV20-1 and TRBJ1-1; D gene unclear. Trimming took off 6 bases at V and 3 bases at J, with 20 bases between the two ends. The CDR3 totals 15 residues. The germline V gene has CDR1 DFQATT and CDR2 SNEGSKA (reference sequence).

The chain joins TRBV19 to TRBJ2-7, with D possibly matching TRBD1 (6 bases). Looked up from germline, CDR1 is LNHDA and CDR2 is SQIVND (reference sequence). The CDR3 length is 13 residues. Deletions cut 6 bases from V and 5 bases from J, with 14 bases between. The CDR3 sequence: CASSRGTANEQYF. The CDR3 nucleotides read TGTGCCAGTAGCAGGGGTACAGCTAACGAGCAGTACTTC.

Ten or more counts support this clonotype. The rearrangement joins TRBV20-1 to TRBJ1-4; possibly TRBD1 for D (6 bases). The germline CDR1 and CDR2 sequences are DFQATT and SNEGSKA (reference sequence). Trimming stripped 5 bases from V and 2 bases from J, with 18 bases between. The CDR3 is 16 residues long. As DNA, the CDR3 is TGCAGTGCTCCCTGGTGGGGGGCCCCGACTAATGAAAAACTGTTTTTT. Translated, it gives CSAPWWGAPTNEKLFF.